This TCR beta chain was identified in a study of spatial heterogeneity in lung cancer. About the study: Detection consistently yielded more beta chains than alpha chains.

V lost 6 bases, J lost 0 bases, and 15 bases lay in between. The CDR3 is 15 residues long. The germline V gene has CDR1 LGHDT and CDR2 YNNKEL (reference sequence). TCRdb itself ran the 5' RACE reads through MiXCR, one entry per CDR3 protein. The sample carries around 3,000 distinct CDR3 sequences, 16% recorded once. Described time point: sample taken at primary tumor resection. Sequencing of whole RNA from tumor, nontumor lung or frozen PBMC involved no sorting. The chain links TRBV3-1 to TRBJ2-7; unclear D gene. The TCR sequence derives from a female donor with early-stage non-small cell lung cancer. The material sequenced was PBMCs, taken at surgery. The CDR3 protein is CASSPLGVSSYEQYF. DNA of the CDR3: TGTGCCAGCAGTCCCCTGGGTGTCAGCTCCTACGAGCAGTACTTC.